This T cell receptor (beta chain) was documented in a study of T cell changes during pregnancy in multiple sclerosis. Only in-frame clones appear in the TCRdb table, and some are missing; sequencing was by immunoSEQ multiplex PCR. Here the sample spans roughly 80,000 clones, roughly nine tenths being singletons. Germline V gives CDR1 MNHEY, CDR2 SMNVEV (reference sequence). V was trimmed by 9 bases and J by 3 bases, leaving 6 bases between them. The CDR3 runs to 11 residues. This clone was observed a handful of times. This clonotype was obtained from a female donor with multiple sclerosis, enrolled in a pregnancy study. The sequencing here drew on peripheral blood, taken before pregnancy. This chain connects TRBV27 to TRBJ2-1; D is uncertain. The CDR3 DNA follows: TGTGCCAGTAACAACTACAATGAGCAGTTCTTC. It codes for CASNNYNEQFF.